One T cell receptor beta chain is described in this entry. Its cognate antigen is unknown. The sample originates from a study of PD-1 blockade in mismatch repair-deficient tumors. Overall study results and limits: After pembrolizumab, tumor-resident clones rose rapidly, then generally contracted before radiologic responses.

CDR3 length equals 17 residues. Germline V gene data show CDR1 as LGHNA and CDR2 as YSLEER. V shed 0 bases and J 5 bases; nucleotides not matched to a gene: 10. Only in-frame clones appear in the TCRdb table, and some are missing; sequencing was by immunoSEQ multiplex PCR. The top ten hold 10% to 15% of the sample, which has roughly 120,000 clones, about nine tenths seen once. The chain recombines TRBV4-3 with TRBJ2-7; TRBD1 aligns across 10 bases. The sequencing used peripheral blood, collected approximately 72 weeks after starting pembrolizumab. The source is an adult with mismatch repair-deficient cancer. CDR3 nucleotides: TGCGCCAGCAGCCAAGAAATTACCGGGACAGGGGTCGACGAGCAGTACTTC. This sequence encodes CASSQEITGTGVDEQYF.